This T cell receptor beta chain is drawn from a study of cytomegalovirus exposure and HLA in healthy donors. Germline-derived CDR1 and CDR2 are KGHSH and LQKENI. V was pared by 5 bases and J by 3 bases, with 7 bases of the junction left unmatched. The CDR3 covers 15 residues. Amplification used 60 Vbeta primers and 13 Jbeta primers. Sequenced by immunoSEQ multiplex PCR; TCRdb stores in-frame clones only, minus some. This repertoire shows 100,000 or so clones, under 80% found once; its top ten account for about 9.5%. This TCR was sampled from a man younger than 45 in good health and CMV-seropositive. The chain recombines TRBV18 with TRBJ1-5; 7 positions agree with TRBD1. Sequencing was done on a sample of PBMCs. DNA of the CDR3: TGTGCCAGCTCAAATCAGGGGGTTTCCAATCAGCCCCAGCATTTT. This gives the protein CASSNQGVSNQPQHF.